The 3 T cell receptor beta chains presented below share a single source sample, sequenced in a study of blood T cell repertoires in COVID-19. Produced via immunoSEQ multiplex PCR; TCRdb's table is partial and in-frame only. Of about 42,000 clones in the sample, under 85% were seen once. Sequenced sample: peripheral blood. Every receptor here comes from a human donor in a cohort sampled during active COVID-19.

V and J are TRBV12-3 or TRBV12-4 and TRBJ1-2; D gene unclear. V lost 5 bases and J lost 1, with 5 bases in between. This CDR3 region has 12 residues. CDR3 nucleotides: TGTGCCAGCAGTCGGGGTAACTATGGCTACACCTTC. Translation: CASSRGNYGYTF.

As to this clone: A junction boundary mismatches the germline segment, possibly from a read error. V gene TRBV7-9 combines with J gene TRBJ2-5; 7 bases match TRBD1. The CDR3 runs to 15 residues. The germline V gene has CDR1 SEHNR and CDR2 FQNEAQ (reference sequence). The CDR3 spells CASSLLGQAQETQYF. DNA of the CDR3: TGTGCCAGCAGCTTATTAGGACAGGCCCAAGAAACCCAGTACTTC.

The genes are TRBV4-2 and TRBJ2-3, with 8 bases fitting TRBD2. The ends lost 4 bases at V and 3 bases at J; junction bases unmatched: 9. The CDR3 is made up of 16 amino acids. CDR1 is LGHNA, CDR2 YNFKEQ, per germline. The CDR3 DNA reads TGTGCCAGCAGCCCGGAACCCCAGCGGGGGACAGATACGCAGTATTTT. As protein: CASSPEPQRGTDTQYF.